Given below is one T cell receptor (beta chain) in context. Its recognized antigen is unknown. No base-level quality is on record; no much larger clone is a single base apart. The library relied on the immunoSEQ multiplex PCR assay. TCRdb obtained this table from immuneACCESS and retained in-frame rearrangements with V and J assigned. These tables miss some clones; where compared with another copy, unresolved V genes account for less than half of the shortfall, and the remainder is unexplained. This sample is represented by roughly 150,000 clones; about 93% of them were singletons. Approximately 2.5% of the sample is taken by the ten largest. This entry belongs to a study of control samples from healthy donors and cancer patients (dated by TCRdb to 2020 to 2021). Material: blood. This TCR was sampled from a man aged 50-59 years in good health.

The nucleotide sequence reads as follows: TGCGCCAGCAAGCCTAGCGTAGAGAATGAGCAGTTCTTC. It translates to CASKPSVENEQFF. Here the chain combines TRBV5-1 and TRBJ2-1; 6 matching bases give a weak D call of TRBD2. The CDR3 measures 13 amino acids from cysteine to phenylalanine. The read is trimmed to its CDR3 DNA, 39 bases read in frame from base 1. V and J are truncated by 6 bases and 7 bases respectively, leaving an intervening sequence of 14 bases. The germline V gene encodes CDR1 SGHRS and CDR2 YFSETQ.